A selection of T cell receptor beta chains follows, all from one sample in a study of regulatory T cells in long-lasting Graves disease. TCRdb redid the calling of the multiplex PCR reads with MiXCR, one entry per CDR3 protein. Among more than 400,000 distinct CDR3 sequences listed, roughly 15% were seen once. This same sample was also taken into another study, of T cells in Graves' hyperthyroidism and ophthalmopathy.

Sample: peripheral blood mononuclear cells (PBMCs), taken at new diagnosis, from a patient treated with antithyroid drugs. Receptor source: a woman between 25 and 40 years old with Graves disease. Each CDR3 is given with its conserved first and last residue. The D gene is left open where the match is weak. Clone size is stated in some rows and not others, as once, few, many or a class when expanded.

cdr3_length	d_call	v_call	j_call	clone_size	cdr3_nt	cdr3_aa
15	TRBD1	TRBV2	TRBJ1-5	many	TGTGCCAGCAGTGAAGGGGACAGGTGGAATCAGCCCCAGCATTTT	CASSEGDRWNQPQHF
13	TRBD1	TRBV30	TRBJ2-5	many	TGTGCCTGGGCCGGGACAGGGGGGGAGACCCAGTACTTC	CAWAGTGGETQYF
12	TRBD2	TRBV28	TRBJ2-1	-	TGTGCCAGCACGGGAGGCCGACTAGCAGAGTTCTTC	CASTGGRLAEFF
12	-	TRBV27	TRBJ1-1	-	TGTGCCAGCAGTTTATCGGGCCGGGAAGCTTTCTTT	CASSLSGREAFF
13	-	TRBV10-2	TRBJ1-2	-	TGCGCCAGCGGGGACGGGTTAGGCTATGGCTACACCTTC	CASGDGLGYGYTF
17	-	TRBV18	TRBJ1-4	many	TGTGCCAGCTCACCACTTTATTCGGAGACAACTAATGAAAAACTGTTTTTT	CASSPLYSETTNEKLFF
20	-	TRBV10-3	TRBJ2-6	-	TGTGCCATCAGTAAATGGCTAGCGAGTGCCCCGAGCTCTGGGGCCAACGTCCTGACTTTC	CAISKWLASAPSSGANVLTF
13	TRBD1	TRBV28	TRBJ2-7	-	TGTGCCAGCAGCAGGGGGCTGATCGACGAGCAGTACTTC	CASSRGLIDEQYF
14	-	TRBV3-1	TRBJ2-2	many	TGTGCCAGCAGCCAAGTAGCTCGGACCCGAGAGCTGTTTTTT	CASSQVARTRELFF
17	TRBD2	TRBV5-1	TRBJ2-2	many	TGCGCCAGCAGCTTGGAAACTAGCGGGAGTGGCACCGGGGAGCTGTTTTTT	CASSLETSGSGTGELFF
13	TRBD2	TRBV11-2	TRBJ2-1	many	TGTGCCAGCAGCTTAGATCCTTCCGGGAGGCTGTTCTTC	CASSLDPSGRLFF
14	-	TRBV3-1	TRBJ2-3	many	TGTGCCAGCAGCCAACCCGCCCGCACAGATACGCAGTATTTT	CASSQPARTDTQYF
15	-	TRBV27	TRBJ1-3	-	TGTGCCAGCAGTTTATCCGGGTCCTCTGGAAACACCATATATTTT	CASSLSGSSGNTIYF
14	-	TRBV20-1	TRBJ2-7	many	TGCAGTGCTAGTTTCGTTAAAAGGGGGTACGAGCAGTACTTC	CSASFVKRGYEQYF
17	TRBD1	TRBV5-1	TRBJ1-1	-	TGCGCCAGCAGCTCACGCCGGGACAGGACTTTGAACACTGAAGCTTTCTTT	CASSSRRDRTLNTEAFF
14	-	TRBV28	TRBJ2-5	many	TGTGCCAGCAGGGACGGGGGGCCCCAAGAGACCCAGTACTTC	CASRDGGPQETQYF